These T cell receptor beta chains were read from a single sample in a study of blood T cell repertoires in COVID-19. TCRdb keeps only in-frame clones here, not all; method: immunoSEQ multiplex PCR. The sample lists about 26,000 clones, about nine tenths occurring once. The sample was peripheral blood. The receptors derive from a human donor in a cohort sampled during active COVID-19. The donor label of this sample is uncertain. Each CDR3 is given with its conserved first and last residue.

CDR3aa,j_gene,v_gene
CASNRPTLLALNQPQHF,TRBJ1-5,TRBV7-3
CASSAGQTNTGELFF,TRBJ2-2,TRBV11-1
CASNPSGGIYNEQFF,TRBJ2-1,TRBV7-9
CASRRGQGYGEQYF,TRBJ2-7,TRBV19
CASSRPLTGGNSPLHF,TRBJ1-6,TRBV4-1
CASSFPTSGTDTQYF,TRBJ2-3,TRBV7-9
CASGLFPGEAFF,TRBJ1-1,TRBV12-5
CASRGTGTSASYEQYF,TRBJ2-7,TRBV6-6
CASSRQMNQPQHF,TRBJ1-5,TRBV19
CASSLGGPAGGEAFF,TRBJ1-1,TRBV13
CASSLFNYEQYF,TRBJ2-7,TRBV5-6
CASSRRDSRLSGNTIYF,TRBJ1-3,TRBV19
CASSLILDSGELFF,TRBJ2-2,TRBV5-1
CASSPPGTANYGYTF,TRBJ1-2,TRBV4-1
CASSKGQGADTQYF,TRBJ2-3,TRBV5-1
CASSRAPGYYGYTF,TRBJ1-2,TRBV5-5
CAMQRTGPYNEQFF,TRBJ2-1,TRBV28
CASSFTGGQETQYF,TRBJ2-5,TRBV7-9
CASSLGRTGTDTQYF,TRBJ2-3,TRBV5-1
CSLGTGSVADTQYF,TRBJ2-3,TRBV29-1
CASSHGTSGGPEHEQFF,TRBJ2-1,TRBV4-3
CASSPRGSLGPDTQYF,TRBJ2-3,TRBV4-2
CASSPTVSEAFF,TRBJ1-1,TRBV18
CASSPGDSSYEQYF,TRBJ2-7,TRBV5-5
CASSLLGELFF,TRBJ2-2,TRBV5-6
CASSLSGGKSYEKLFF,TRBJ1-4,TRBV11-2
CASSPTIGTPNEQFF,TRBJ2-1,TRBV9
CASSPTGGNSPLHF,TRBJ1-6,TRBV18
CASSLVAGGYYGYTF,TRBJ1-2,TRBV5-1
CAISHRTGGDGYTF,TRBJ1-2,TRBV10-3
CATSVGAQETQYF,TRBJ2-5,TRBV24-1
CASSFSGGAKNEQFF,TRBJ2-1,TRBV6-6
CASSFRGLETQYF,TRBJ2-5,TRBV19
CASSQKGLEYNEQFF,TRBJ2-1,TRBV2
CASSRNNNYEQYF,TRBJ2-7,TRBV7-8
CASSPPMGRAFF,TRBJ1-1,TRBV14
CASSHPVIYGYTF,TRBJ1-2,TRBV5-4
CASSQDPSGGPSDTQYF,TRBJ2-3,TRBV4-3
CASSLVGTVGEQYF,TRBJ2-7,TRBV11-2
CASSIGGNSGNTIYF,TRBJ1-3,TRBV19
CASSSPGLAGGGKSDTQYF,TRBJ2-3,TRBV5-4
CASSVGQGARLTEAFF,TRBJ1-1,TRBV9
CASSLGGQGRETQYF,TRBJ2-5,TRBV5-4
CASSFLVTDTQYF,TRBJ2-3,TRBV2
CASSPDRGPPLRYF,TRBJ2-4,TRBV18
CASSVEGSLSSGANVLTF,TRBJ2-6,TRBV9
CASSLQGSYEQYF,TRBJ2-7,TRBV5-1
CASSQFQVATNEKLFF,TRBJ1-4,TRBV16
CASSDRWTVSSYNEQFF,TRBJ2-1,TRBV2
CASSLKGGPQYF,TRBJ2-5,TRBV7-2
CASSVERGGYNEQFF,TRBJ2-1,TRBV9
CSSREGLDTEAFF,TRBJ1-1,TRBV29-1
CASNTGPGETQYF,TRBJ2-5,TRBV5-1
CASSYRLTGLNEQFF,TRBJ2-1,TRBV6-5
CASSAQGAGELFF,TRBJ2-2,TRBV11-3